These 28 T cell receptor beta chains originate from one sample sequenced in a study of cytomegalovirus exposure and HLA in healthy donors. Data came from immunoSEQ multiplex PCR; TCRdb stores just in-frame clones and leaves some out. The table includes approximately 150,000 clones, roughly 90% detected once. Specimen: PBMCs. The receptors shown here come from a man aged 18 to 30 in good health and CMV-seronegative.

The gene calls are TRBV6-1 and TRBJ2-3, with D possibly TRBD1 on 5 matching bases. Germline values: CDR1 MNHNS, CDR2 SASEGT. The germline V and J ends were trimmed by 6 bases and 3 bases, with 7 bases remaining between them. This CDR3 contains 12 residues. The CDR3 DNA reads TGTGCCAGCAGCCCAGGGACAGATACGCAGTATTTT. Its protein is CASSPGTDTQYF.

This clone has only one observation. This sequence joins TRBV10-3 and TRBJ1-2; D remains unclear. The V and J ends lost 5 bases and 0 bases respectively, with 10 bases between them. CDR3 length equals 14 residues. The germline V gene has CDR1 ENHRY and CDR2 SYGVKD. CDR3 bases: TGTGCCATCAGTCCGGGAAAAGCTAACTATGGCTACACCTTC. Protein: CAISPGKANYGYTF.

The rearrangement uses TRBV7-9 and TRBJ1-1, with 7 bases matching TRBD1. The CDR3 runs 18 residues. Germline lookup yields CDR1 SEHNR and CDR2 FQNEAQ (reference sequence). Germline trimming cut 3 bases from V and 3 bases from J; bases unmatched to any gene: 16. In DNA form, the CDR3 reads TGTGCCAGCAGCTTGCCGCCACTAAGACAGGGAATGGACACTGAAGCTTTCTTT. Protein: CASSLPPLRQGMDTEAFF.

The sample holds one count of this clone. The gene calls are TRBV7-2 and TRBJ2-3, with a possible D match to TRBD2 (6 bases). V lost 6 bases and J lost 2, with 12 bases in between. CDR3 length: 14 residues. Germline-derived CDR1 and CDR2 are SGHTA and FQGNSA. Here the CDR3 DNA reads TGTGCCAGCAGTTCTGGGGGGATCACAGATACGCAGTATTTT. As protein: CASSSGGITDTQYF.

Of note for this clone: The sample has other DNA sequences that encode this CDR3 too. This chain uses TRBV30 with TRBJ2-2, with 10 bases that match TRBD2. The J segment lost 6 bases and the V segment lost 2 bases, leaving 6 bases of the junction unmatched. CDR1 and CDR2 (germline): GTSNPN, SVGIG (reference sequence). The CDR3 consists of 15 residues. The DNA of the CDR3 is TGTGCCTGGAGTCCCCTAGCGGGGGTTGCCGGGGAGCTGTTTTTT. It translates to CAWSPLAGVAGELFF. Full variable domain (rest looked up from reference TRBV30 and TRBJ2-2): SQTIHQWPATLVQPVGSPLSLECTVEGTSNPNLYWYRQAAGRGLQLLFYSVGIGQISSEVPQNLSASRPQDRQFILSSKKLLLSDSGFYLCAWSPLAGVAGELFFGEGSRLTVL.

This chain uses TRBV10-3 with TRBJ1-2; 8 positions agree with TRBD1. Trimming at V came to 2 bases and at J to 4 bases, leaving 3 bases not matched to a gene. CDR1 ENHRY and CDR2 SYGVKD come from the germline V gene. The CDR3 runs to 14 residues. The chain's CDR3 is CAISEPTGGYGYTF. CDR3 DNA sequence: TGTGCCATCAGTGAGCCTACAGGGGGCTATGGCTACACCTTC.

This clone was observed a single time. The CDR3 region is CASTPFSETQYF. In nucleotides, the CDR3 is TGTGCCAGCACCCCCTTCAGTGAGACCCAGTACTTC. V gene TRBV7-2 combines with J gene TRBJ2-5; no reliable D call. V was trimmed by 7 bases and J by 5 bases, leaving 11 bases between them. The CDR3 length is 12 residues. Germline V gives CDR1 SGHTA, CDR2 FQGNSA. The variable domain in full, with the rest retrieved from reference TRBV7-2 and TRBJ2-5, is GAGVSQSPSNKVTEKGKDVELRCDPISGHTALYWYRQSLGQGLEFLIYFQGNSAPDKSGLPSDRFSAERTGGSVSTLTIQRTQQEDSAVYLCASTPFSETQYFGPGTRLLVL.

V gene TRBV21-1 combines with J gene TRBJ2-7; the table assigns TRBD1, which was not confirmed against the DNA. TRBV21-1 is listed as a pseudogene. The CDR3 loop spans 17 amino acids. CDR3 protein: CASSKHPPSGLSYEQYV. The CDR3 DNA reads TGTGCCAGCAGCAAACACCCCCCTTCAGGGTTAAGCTACGAGCAGTACGTC.

V is TRBV14 and J is TRBJ1-3, with unresolved D. From germline, CDR1 is SGHDN and CDR2 FVKESK. The CDR3 totals 11 residues. Trimming took 2 bases from V and 9 from J, leaving 5 bases between them. CDR3 DNA: TGTGCCAGCAGCCAACTATCCACCATATATTTT. It specifies CASSQLSTIYF.

This rearrangement joins TRBV5-1 to TRBJ2-7, with 7 positions matching TRBD2. CDR1 is SGHRS, CDR2 YFSETQ, per germline. The CDR3 consists of 13 residues. V shed 4 bases and J 3 bases; nucleotides not matched to a gene: 4. The CDR3 sequence: CASSRGVGYEQYV. The CDR3 nucleotides are TGCGCCAGCAGCCGGGGGGTGGGCTACGAGCAGTACGTC.

The chain uses TRBV7-3 and TRBJ2-1, with 15 bases that match TRBD2. J was trimmed by 12 bases and V by 3 bases; bases with no gene match: 12. The CDR3 sequence is 17 residues long. CDR1 is SGHTA, CDR2 FQGTGA, per germline. CDR3 nucleotides: TGTGCCAGCAGCTTCTCCCCGGCGGGACTAGCGGGGGGACCGCAGTTCTTC. Translated: CASSFSPAGLAGGPQFF.

J is TRBJ2-3 and V is TRBV6-4; TRBD2 matches 12 bases. There are 15 residues in the CDR3. The germline CDR1 and CDR2 sequences are MRHNA and SNTAGT. V gave up 3 bases and J gave up 3 bases; unmatched junction bases: 1. CDR3 protein: CASSEGTSGTDTQYF. For the CDR3, the DNA is TGTGCCAGCAGTGAGGGGACTAGCGGGACAGATACGCAGTATTTT.

The V and J genes are TRBV12-5 and TRBJ2-3; no clear D. Per the germline V gene, CDR1 is LGHNT and CDR2 is FRNRAP. The CDR3 is made up of 12 amino acids. Trimming pared 8 bases from V and 3 bases from J, leaving 9 bases between. The chain's CDR3 is CASFSVTDTQYF. The CDR3 coding sequence is TGTGCTAGTTTCTCGGTAACAGATACGCAGTATTTT.

The chain has TRBV5-4 and TRBJ1-2; 10 bases align to TRBD1. Germline-derived CDR1 and CDR2 are SGHNT and YYREEE (reference sequence). This CDR3 is 13 amino acids long. The V segment lost 6 bases and the J segment 5 bases; nucleotides outside the gene matches: 4. CDR3: CASMTGGSYGYTF. The CDR3 bases are TGTGCCAGCATGACAGGGGGCTCTTATGGCTACACCTTC.

J is TRBJ2-1 and V is TRBV6-5, with D possibly matching TRBD2 (6 bases). The V and J ends lost 6 bases and 4 bases respectively, with 13 bases between them. Germline V gene data show CDR1 as MNHEY and CDR2 as SVGAGI. The CDR3 extends over 14 amino acids. CDR3 protein: CASSPLGGYNEQFF. The CDR3 DNA reads as TGTGCCAGCAGCCCCTTGGGGGGATACAATGAGCAGTTCTTC.

The chain has TRBV27 and TRBJ1-6; D unresolved. V lost 2 bases, J lost 4 bases, and 9 bases lay in between. CDR3 length: 15 amino acids. Germline V gene sequence: CDR1 MNHEY, CDR2 SMNVEV (reference sequence). The DNA for the CDR3 is TGTGCCAGCAGTTTAGAACCGACATATAATTCACCCCTCCACTTT. Translated: CASSLEPTYNSPLHF.

V is TRBV6-1 and J is TRBJ1-5; D remains ambiguous. Trimming shortened V by 7 bases and J by 6 bases, and 16 bases separated the two germline ends. The CDR3 totals 14 residues. CDR1 is MNHNS and CDR2 is SASEGT in the germline V gene. DNA of the CDR3: TGTGCCAGCACCGAGGGTAACGGCGGTCAGCCCCAGCATTTT. This gives the protein CASTEGNGGQPQHF.

The J gene is TRBJ2-3, the V gene TRBV19; D remains ambiguous. CDR1 LNHDA and CDR2 SQIVND come from the germline V gene (reference sequence). The CDR3 spans 15 residues. V shed 3 bases and J shed 2 bases, with 12 bases lying between them. CDR3 DNA sequence: TGTGCCAGTAGTATCTGGGTCGGAGACACAGATACGCAGTATTTT. It translates to CASSIWVGDTDTQYF.

The rearrangement joins TRBV5-6 to TRBJ1-1; no definite D call. The CDR3 sequence is 11 residues long. CDR1 is SGHDT and CDR2 is YYEEEE in the germline V gene. The CDR3 region is CASRKNTEAFF. The CDR3 DNA reads TGTGCAAGTAGAAAGAACACTGAAGCTTTCTTT.

The rearrangement uses TRBV28 and TRBJ2-4; TRBD1 might be the D (5 bases). The CDR3 contains 12 residues. Looked up from germline, CDR1 is MDHEN and CDR2 is SYDVKM. V lost 8 bases, J lost 9 bases, and 14 bases lay in between. CDR3 protein: CASVADTGIQYF. For the CDR3, the DNA is TGTGCCAGCGTGGCCGACACAGGCATTCAGTACTTC.

CDR3 residues: CASSSSFEQYF. The CDR3 DNA reads as TGTGCCAGCAGCTCGTCGTTTGAGCAGTACTTC. The genes are TRBV7-2 and TRBJ2-7; D not resolved. The V gene lost 4 bases and the J gene lost 7 bases, with 8 bases spanning the gap. From germline, CDR1 is SGHTA and CDR2 FQGNSA. The CDR3 has 11 residues.

The gene calls are TRBV19 and TRBJ1-5; D is perhaps TRBD1 (6 bases). The length of the CDR3 is 16 residues. CDR1 is LNHDA and CDR2 is SQIVND in the germline V gene (reference sequence). V lost 9 bases and J 0 bases, leaving 18 bases between the germline ends. CDR3 amino acids: CASNDRNWYSNQPQHF. The CDR3 coding sequence is TGTGCCAGCAACGACAGGAACTGGTATAGCAATCAGCCCCAGCATTTT.

The chain carries TRBV6-5 and TRBJ2-7; TRBD1 matches at 11 bases. The CDR3 spans 15 residues. V trimming: 0 bases; J trimming: 10 bases; junction bases outside the gene matches: 8. Germline V gives CDR1 MNHEY, CDR2 SVGAGI. CDR3 amino acids: CASSYSRDRGAKQYF. CDR3 sequence (DNA): TGTGCCAGCAGTTACTCAAGGGACAGGGGGGCGAAACAGTACTTC.

This sequence joins TRBV7-9 and TRBJ1-2; 12 bases fit TRBD1. The length of the CDR3 is 17 residues. After removal of 0 bases from V and 7 bases from J, the junction contained 9 bases not matched to a gene. Germline V gene sequence: CDR1 SEHNR, CDR2 FQNEAQ (reference sequence). Here the CDR3 DNA reads TGTGCCAGCAGCTTAGCCGGGACAGGGGGCGCCGCCGCTGGCTACACCTTC. The encoded protein is CASSLAGTGGAAAGYTF.

The chain is built from TRBV19 and TRBJ1-5; no clear D. Trimming shortened V by 7 bases and J by 0 bases, and 16 bases separated the two germline ends. The CDR3 extends over 16 amino acids. Germline-derived CDR1 and CDR2 are LNHDA and SQIVND (reference sequence). This CDR3 is CASMGGRRYSNQPQHF. In DNA, the CDR3 is TGTGCCAGTATGGGAGGACGTAGGTATAGCAATCAGCCCCAGCATTTT.

This chain links TRBV19 with TRBJ1-6; TRBD1 agrees at 10 bases. V trimming: 3 bases; J trimming: 8 bases; junction bases outside the gene matches: 4. The CDR3 is 15 residues long. Germline V gene sequence: CDR1 LNHDA, CDR2 SQIVND (reference sequence). CDR3 protein: CASSIRQGAHSPLHF. CDR3 sequence (DNA): TGTGCCAGTAGTATCCGACAGGGGGCACATTCACCCCTCCACTTT.

The rearrangement joins TRBV6-5 to TRBJ1-3; D is ambiguous. Germline assignment: CDR1 MNHEY and CDR2 SVGAGI. The CDR3 runs to 16 residues. Trimming took 4 bases from V and 0 from J, leaving 13 bases between them. The CDR3 here is CASSSAAGPSGNTIYF. CDR3 nucleotide sequence: TGTGCCAGCAGTTCTGCTGCAGGCCCCTCTGGAAACACCATATATTTT.

The chain links TRBV13 to TRBJ1-2, with 8 bases aligning to TRBD1. J was trimmed by 8 bases and V by 5 bases; bases with no gene match: 10. The CDR3 length is 14 residues. Germline V gene lookup returns CDR1 PRHDT and CDR2 FYEKMQ (reference sequence). The CDR3 here is CASSPPDRGQGYTF. In DNA, the CDR3 is TGTGCCAGCAGCCCCCCCGACAGGGGCCAGGGCTACACCTTC.